This TCR beta chain was recovered during a study of shared clonotypes between healthy human individuals. The CDR3 consists of 13 residues. This clone came up once. CD45RO negativity and positive selection for CCR7 defined naive CD8 cells, a population that excluded terminally differentiated effector memory CD45RA+ cells. Measured with immunoSEQ multiplex PCR; TCRdb has only the in-frame clones, and not every one. The sample lists over 2 million clones; about 95% were seen once. The specimen sequenced was naive CD8+ T cells sorted from blood. V is TRBV21-1 and J is TRBJ1-2. TRBV21-1 is an annotated pseudogene. This TCR came from a man younger than 35 in good health. CDR3 DNA: TGTGCCAGCAGCAGTTCTAAATACCATGGCTACACCTTC. Its translation is CASSSSKYHGYTF.